This TCR beta chain was captured by sequencing in a study of blood T cell repertoires in COVID-19. Generated by immunoSEQ multiplex PCR, the TCRdb table keeps only in-frame clones and is missing some. The data show some 250,000 clones, about 90% seen once. J lost 3 bases, V lost 1 base, and 10 bases had no gene match. The CDR3 is 17 residues long. Germline V gene data show CDR1 as SGHAT and CDR2 as FQNNGV. Material: peripheral blood. J is TRBJ2-5 and V is TRBV11-2, with 8 bases fitting TRBD2. The receptor was derived from a woman in her 30s who had recovered from COVID-19. The CDR3 spells CASSLVGSSGGKETQYF. CDR3 bases: TGTGCCAGCAGCTTAGTGGGGTCCAGCGGGGGCAAAGAGACCCAGTACTTC.